Listed here are 30 T cell receptor beta chains from one sample, sequenced in a study of shared clonotypes between healthy human individuals. The method was immunoSEQ multiplex PCR; TCRdb's version includes in-frame clones alone and lacks a portion of them. The sample yields roughly 2,300,000 clones, roughly 92% seen once. Sequences were obtained from naive CD4+ T cells from PBMCs. The subset: CD45RA+ positively selected. The receptor set was obtained from a man between 18 and 35 years old in good health. Some clones in this sample may be carry-over from other donors' samples.

V is TRBV7-9 and J is TRBJ2-1; D is possibly TRBD2 (5 bases). V shed 5 bases and J shed 10 bases, with 21 bases lying between them. The germline V gene has CDR1 SEHNR and CDR2 FQNEAQ (reference sequence). This CDR3 has 15 amino acids. The DNA for the CDR3 is TGTGCCAGCAGCGTCGGAGGATTGCAAACGGAGGAGCAGTTCTTC. Translated, it gives CASSVGGLQTEEQFF.

The J gene is TRBJ2-2, the V gene TRBV13; TRBD2 matches at 13 bases. Germline V lookup: CDR1 PRHDT, CDR2 FYEKMQ (reference sequence). The V segment lost 5 bases and the J segment 9 bases; nucleotides outside the gene matches: 9. The CDR3 loop spans 16 amino acids. CDR3 protein: CASSGRTSGGPRELFF. The CDR3 DNA reads as TGTGCCAGCAGCGGACGGACTAGCGGGGGCCCAAGGGAGCTGTTTTTT. The whole variable domain, filled in from reference TRBV13 and TRBJ2-2, reads AAGVIQSPRHLIKEKRETATLKCYPIPRHDTVYWYQQGPGQDPQFLISFYEKMQSDKGSIPDRFSAQQFSDYHSELNMSSLELGDSALYFCASSGRTSGGPRELFFGEGSRLTVL.

The V call is TRBV19, the J call TRBJ2-3, with 9 bases fitting TRBD1. The CDR3 contains 16 residues. CDR1 is LNHDA, CDR2 SQIVND, per germline (reference sequence). Trimming at V came to 4 bases and at J to 6 bases, leaving 11 bases not matched to a gene. CDR3 sequence reads: CASSTLPDRGRDTQYF. The CDR3 DNA is TGTGCCAGTAGTACCCTTCCTGACAGGGGGAGGGATACGCAGTATTTT. Together with reference TRBV19 and TRBJ2-3, the CDR3 gives the full variable domain: DGGITQSPKYLFRKEGQNVTLSCEQNLNHDAMYWYRQDPGQGLRLIYYSQIVNDFQKGDIAEGYSVSREKKESFPLTVTSAQKNPTAFYLCASSTLPDRGRDTQYFGPGTRLTVL.

V gene TRBV29-1 combines with J gene TRBJ2-5, with D unresolved. Germline CDR1 and CDR2: SQVTM and ANQGSEA. This CDR3 spans 12 amino acids. V was cut by 8 bases and J by 0 bases, with 10 bases left in between. CDR3 in DNA: TGCAGCTCTGGAAACCACCAAGAGACCCAGTACTTC. Protein: CSSGNHQETQYF.

The chain joins TRBV7-3 to TRBJ2-1; 10 positions agree with TRBD2. The germline V gene has CDR1 SGHTA and CDR2 FQGTGA. The ends lost 4 bases at V and 3 bases at J; junction bases unmatched: 3. This CDR3 comprises 15 residues. The CDR3 spells CASSYTSGDYNEQFF. The CDR3 nucleotides are TGTGCCAGCAGCTATACTAGCGGGGACTACAATGAGCAGTTCTTC.

This clone is a singleton in its sample. Other DNA sequences in the same sample also yield this CDR3. The genes are TRBV28 and TRBJ2-3; D might be TRBD2 (5 bases). V lost 6 bases and J 3 bases, leaving 10 bases between the germline ends. CDR1 and CDR2 (germline): MDHEN, SYDVKM. The CDR3 totals 13 residues. The CDR3 coding sequence is TGTGCCAGCAGCACCCCGGGGACAGATACGCAGTATTTT. Its translation: CASSTPGTDTQYF. The variable domain in full, with the rest retrieved from reference TRBV28 and TRBJ2-3, is DVKVTQSSRYLVKRTGEKVFLECVQDMDHENMFWYRQDPGLGLRLIYFSYDVKMKEKGDIPEGYSVSREKKERFSLILESASTNQTSMYLCASSTPGTDTQYFGPGTRLTVL.

This clone was seen only once. The chain joins TRBV16 to TRBJ1-5; D is undetermined. Between the trimmed V and J ends, which lost 0 bases and 0 bases, there was a span of 9 bases. Germline-derived CDR1 and CDR2 are KGHSY and FQNENV. This CDR3 has 16 residues. CDR3 protein: CASSQSVLNSNQPQHF. The DNA for the CDR3 is TGTGCCAGCAGCCAATCGGTCTTAAATAGCAATCAGCCCCAGCATTTT.

The chain couples TRBV5-1 to TRBJ2-1, with 7 bases that match TRBD2. The CDR3 has 16 residues. Unmatched junction bases numbered 11, after V lost 0 bases and J lost 8 bases. Germline-derived CDR1 and CDR2 are SGHRS and YFSETQ. The CDR3 DNA reads as TGCGCCAGCAGCTTGGAGACTGCGGGAGAATACGATGAGCAGTTCTTC. This gives the protein CASSLETAGEYDEQFF.

This clone was counted a few times. CDR3 residues: CASSERQQETQYF. The CDR3 DNA reads TGTGCCAGCAGTGAACGGCAGCAAGAGACCCAGTACTTC. The chain joins TRBV2 to TRBJ2-5; D is unresolved. Trimming removed 2 bases at V and 2 bases at J, with 6 bases between. The V gene's germline CDR1 is SNHLY and CDR2 FYNNEI. This CDR3 has 13 residues.

The V call is TRBV7-9, the J call TRBJ1-1; no definite D call. The CDR3 sequence is 14 residues long. Germline V gene lookup returns CDR1 SEHNR and CDR2 FQNEAQ (reference sequence). Trimming took 5 bases from V and 3 from J, leaving 13 bases between them. The CDR3 DNA reads TGTGCCAGCAGCCAGGTCACCGGGGACACTGAAGCTTTCTTT. Its protein product is CASSQVTGDTEAFF.

This chain connects TRBV5-3 to TRBJ1-2, with TRBD1 matching over 7 bases. TRBV5-3 is assigned to the ORF class and has an uncertain function. The CDR3 totals 12 residues. Trimming cost V 3 bases and J 13 bases; bases outside gene matches: 9. CDR3 protein: CARSSRQGRFTF. CDR3 in DNA: TGTGCCAGAAGCTCCCGACAGGGAAGGTTCACCTTC.

Comment on this clone: This sample also contains other DNA sequences that code for the same CDR3. This sequence joins TRBV28 and TRBJ2-3; D possibly matches TRBD1 or TRBD2 (7 bases each). Trimming shortened V by 2 bases and J by 4 bases, and 10 bases separated the two germline ends. Germline lookup yields CDR1 MDHEN and CDR2 SYDVKM. CDR3 length: 14 amino acids. The CDR3: CASSLPGGADTQYF. DNA of the CDR3: TGTGCCAGCAGTTTACCAGGGGGGGCAGATACGCAGTATTTT.

The rearrangement joins TRBV5-1 to TRBJ2-5; D is tentatively TRBD1 or TRBD2 (6 bases each). Germline CDR1 is SGHRS and CDR2 is YFSETQ. V dropped 3 bases and J dropped 5 bases, with 14 bases sitting between them. The CDR3 covers 14 residues. The CDR3 spells CASSSPQGGETQYF. CDR3 nucleotide sequence: TGCGCCAGCAGCTCCCCACAAGGGGGGGAGACCCAGTACTTC.

This clone was observed a single time. The gene calls are TRBV5-8 and TRBJ2-1; the D gene could be TRBD1 or TRBD2 (6 bases each). With 7 bases removed from V and 2 bases from J, the gap between germline ends came to 13 bases. CDR1 and CDR2 from the germline V gene are SGHTS and YDEGEE. CDR3 size: 14 residues. DNA of the CDR3: TGTGCCAGCCCCAAGGGGGGCGCCTACAATGAGCAGTTCTTC. Translating gives CASPKGGAYNEQFF.

The chain recombines TRBV4-1 with TRBJ1-1; the match to TRBD1 covers 7 bases. From germline, CDR1 is MGHRA and CDR2 YSYEKL. Trimming cost V 7 bases and J 1 base; bases outside gene matches: 3. CDR3 length equals 13 residues. The DNA for the CDR3 is TGCGCCAGCAAGGGACAGCAGAACACTGAAGCTTTCTTT. Its translation is CASKGQQNTEAFF.

The rearrangement links TRBV6-1 to TRBJ1-2; no definite D call. The CDR3 spans 17 residues. Germline CDR1 is MNHNS and CDR2 is SASEGT. V gave up 0 bases and J gave up 2 bases, with 16 bases separating them. CDR3 amino acids: CASSEALGLRWNYGYTF. The CDR3 DNA reads TGTGCCAGCAGTGAAGCGTTAGGCTTGAGGTGGAACTATGGCTACACCTTC.

The chain has TRBV25-1 and TRBJ2-2; D is unresolved. This CDR3 is 13 amino acids long. Germline V gene data show CDR1 as MGHDK and CDR2 as SYGVNS. V was clipped by 3 bases and J by 7 bases, with 9 bases between them. The CDR3 region has the DNA TGTGCCAGCAGTGAGGACGGTAACGGGGAGCTGTTTTTT. The encoded protein is CASSEDGNGELFF.

The rearrangement links TRBV11-3 to TRBJ2-5; maybe TRBD2 (6 bases). The CDR3 sequence is 11 residues long. In germline, CDR1 is SGHNT, CDR2 YENEEA. The V end lost 7 bases, the J end lost 9 bases, and 12 bases lay between the germline ends. The CDR3 bases are TGTGCCAGCAAAAAGGGCGGGGCCCAGTACTTC. This encodes CASKKGGAQYF.

CDR3 coding DNA: TGTGCCAGCAGCCCATGGGACAGGGACTATGGCTACACCTTC. Translation gives CASSPWDRDYGYTF. The chain recombines TRBV5-5 with TRBJ1-2; 9 bases are a match to TRBD1. The CDR3 is made up of 14 amino acids. Germline CDR1 and CDR2: SGHKS and YYEKEE (reference sequence). V dropped 4 bases and J dropped 3; count of bases not matched to a gene: 4.

The chain employs TRBV5-1 and TRBJ1-2; D is possibly TRBD1 (6 bases). Germline V gene sequence: CDR1 SGHRS, CDR2 YFSETQ. There are 15 residues in the CDR3. Between the trimmed V and J ends, which lost 6 bases and 2 bases, there was a span of 17 bases. This CDR3 reads CASTVGTFQNYGYTF. The DNA for the CDR3 is TGCGCCAGCACCGTGGGGACATTTCAAAACTATGGCTACACCTTC.

The V and J genes are TRBV7-9 and TRBJ1-2; D remains unclear. Trimming pared 4 bases from V and 0 bases from J, leaving 6 bases between. The CDR3 is 13 residues long. Per germline, CDR1 SEHNR and CDR2 FQNEAQ (reference sequence). CDR3 residues: CASSSLSNYGYTF. CDR3 DNA sequence: TGTGCCAGCAGCTCATTATCTAACTATGGCTACACCTTC.

This clone appeared a single time. The rearrangement links TRBV5-8 to TRBJ2-1; 7 nucleotides agree with TRBD2. J lost 9 bases, V lost 6 bases, and 27 bases had no gene match. The CDR3 is made up of 19 amino acids. Per the germline V gene, CDR1 is SGHTS and CDR2 is YDEGEE. CDR3: CASNKPRGWVTSEIGEQFF. The CDR3, as DNA: TGTGCCAGCAACAAACCTAGGGGATGGGTAACTAGCGAGATCGGTGAGCAGTTCTTC.

This chain joins TRBV18 and TRBJ2-5; perhaps D is TRBD1 or TRBD2 (5 bases each). The J call may be faulty, since TRBJ2-7 better matches the DNA end. This CDR3 comprises 15 residues. The germline V gene encodes CDR1 KGHSH and CDR2 LQKENI. CDR3 nucleotide sequence: TGTGCCAGCTCACCACCTCGGGACGGGAACTACGAGCAGTACTTC. Translation gives CASSPPRDGNYEQYF.

This clone has just one count. V gene TRBV27 combines with J gene TRBJ2-7; the match to TRBD2 covers 14 bases. CDR1 is MNHEY and CDR2 is SMNVEV in the germline V gene (reference sequence). The CDR3 is 16 residues long. The ends lost 6 bases at V and 8 bases at J; junction bases unmatched: 12. CDR3 protein: CASSRRTSGRTTQQYF. The CDR3 region has the DNA TGTGCCAGCAGCCGCCGGACTAGCGGGAGGACTACGCAGCAGTACTTC.

V is TRBV10-3 and J is TRBJ1-5; tentatively, D is TRBD1 (5 bases). The CDR3 runs 18 residues. Germline values: CDR1 ENHRY, CDR2 SYGVKD. V lost 6 bases to trimming and J lost 4 bases, with 25 bases between them. CDR3 protein: CAIREGSKDRRRNQPQHF. The CDR3 nucleotides are TGTGCCATCAGGGAGGGGTCTAAGGATCGACGGAGGAATCAGCCCCAGCATTTT.

The gene calls are TRBV11-3 and TRBJ2-1; no reliable D call. The CDR3 contains 15 residues. Trimming left V 5 bases short and J 0 bases short, with 11 bases between. Germline V CDR1 and CDR2: SGHNT, YENEEA. CDR3 DNA: TGTGCCAGCAGCGTCGGGCCTAGCTCCTACAATGAGCAGTTCTTC. This codes for CASSVGPSSYNEQFF.

This clone has just one count. The rearrangement links TRBV5-6 to TRBJ2-7; TRBD1 agrees at 9 bases. The junction had 5 bases not matched to a gene; V was cut back by 4 bases and J by 3 bases. The CDR3 contains 14 residues. Germline V gene lookup returns CDR1 SGHDT and CDR2 YYEEEE. This CDR3 reads CASSETGGVYEQYF. The CDR3 DNA sequence: TGTGCCAGCAGCGAGACAGGGGGGGTCTACGAGCAGTACTTC.

This clone was detected once. The rearrangement joins TRBV11-2 to TRBJ1-5; weak D call: TRBD1 (6 bases). V shed 2 bases and J shed 5 bases, with 13 bases lying between them. The CDR3 runs 15 residues. The V gene's germline CDR1 is SGHAT and CDR2 FQNNGV. CDR3 sequence reads: CASSLSLTGHQPQHF. CDR3 bases: TGTGCCAGCAGCTTAAGCCTTACAGGGCATCAGCCCCAGCATTTT.

The table lists this clone with a count of one. The genes are TRBV27 and TRBJ2-1; a weak D match, TRBD2 (5 bases). The germline gives CDR1 MNHEY, CDR2 SMNVEV (reference sequence). The CDR3 contains 16 residues. V was pared by 5 bases and J by 5 bases, with 19 bases between. The CDR3 sequence: CASSRGIETNNNEQFF. Written as DNA, the CDR3 is TGTGCCAGCAGTCGGGGAATCGAGACTAACAACAATGAGCAGTTCTTC.

The rearrangement links TRBV7-3 to TRBJ2-1, with D unclear. This CDR3 has 13 residues. V shed 1 base and J shed 4 bases, with 5 bases lying between them. CDR1 and CDR2 from the germline V gene are SGHTA and FQGTGA. The CDR3 DNA sequence: TGTGCCAGCAGCTTAAGGTCTTACAATGAGCAGTTCTTC. Its protein product is CASSLRSYNEQFF.